A single sample is the source of the 21 T cell receptor beta chains below, sequenced in a study of blood T cell repertoires in COVID-19. Using immunoSEQ multiplex PCR, the repertoire was profiled, and TCRdb retains in-frame clones only, with some absent. The sample yields more than 100,000 clones, roughly 85% seen once. Specimen: peripheral blood. The source of these receptors is a man aged 35 to 55 with acute or convalescent COVID-19.

The V gene is TRBV2, the J gene TRBJ2-3; TRBD1 agrees at 8 bases. Losses at the gene ends were 6 bases for V and 6 bases for J; bases not matched to a gene: 2. This CDR3 region has 12 residues. Germline V gives CDR1 SNHLY, CDR2 FYNNEI. DNA for the CDR3: TGTGCCAGCAGGGACAGGGCGGATACGCAGTATTTT. It is translated as CASRDRADTQYF.

J is TRBJ2-7 and V is TRBV5-1, with 16 positions matching TRBD2. This CDR3 spans 17 amino acids. The V gene's germline CDR1 is SGHRS and CDR2 YFSETQ. The V and J ends lost 4 bases and 0 bases, in that order; junction bases with no gene match: 4. CDR3 nucleotides: TGCGCCAGCAGCCGGGGGACTAGCGGGAGGGCCTCCTACGAGCAGTACTTC. Residues: CASSRGTSGRASYEQYF.

V and J are TRBV7-2 and TRBJ1-6; D uncertain. Germline CDR1 is SGHTA and CDR2 is FQGNSA. The CDR3 consists of 12 residues. V lost 4 bases and J 10 bases, leaving 8 bases between the germline ends. This CDR3 reads CASSSRHSPLHF. CDR3 sequence (DNA): TGTGCCAGCAGCTCCAGACACTCACCCCTCCACTTT.

The CDR3 loop is CASSLAGQGVYEQYF. CDR3 in DNA: TGTGCCAGCAGCTTAGCCGGACAGGGGGTCTACGAGCAGTACTTC. The chain carries TRBV7-7 and TRBJ2-7; 10 bases match TRBD1. V shed 0 bases and J 3 bases; nucleotides not matched to a gene: 2. The CDR3 has 15 amino acids. CDR1 SSHAT and CDR2 FNYEAQ come from the germline V gene (reference sequence). Full variable domain (missing parts from reference TRBV7-7 and TRBJ2-7): GAGVSQSPRYKVTKRGQDVTLRCDPISSHATLYWYQQALGQGPEFLTYFNYEAQPDKSGLPSDRFSAERPEGSISTLTIQRTEQRDSAMYRCASSLAGQGVYEQYFGPGTRLTVT.

The V gene is TRBV5-6, the J gene TRBJ1-4; the D is unclear. V was trimmed by 4 bases and J by 0 bases, leaving 7 bases between them. Germline V lookup: CDR1 SGHDT, CDR2 YYEEEE. The CDR3 is 14 amino acids. The CDR3 sequence is CASSLFATNEKLFF. The CDR3 DNA sequence: TGTGCCAGCAGCCTTTTTGCAACTAATGAAAAACTGTTTTTT.

This chain links TRBV7-9 with TRBJ2-7, with D perhaps matching TRBD1 (5 bases). The CDR3 totals 15 residues. V dropped 1 base and J dropped 4 bases, with 14 bases sitting between them. Germline CDR1 SEHNR, CDR2 FQNEAQ (reference sequence). CDR3 residues: CASSLGAGLDYEQYF. CDR3 coding DNA: TGTGCCAGCAGCTTAGGAGCAGGGCTGGATTACGAGCAGTACTTC.

V usage is TRBV5-1 and J usage is TRBJ2-3, with 7 bases identical to TRBD2. The CDR3 sequence is 17 residues long. The V and J ends lost 4 bases and 0 bases, in that order; junction bases with no gene match: 11. In germline, CDR1 is SGHRS, CDR2 YFSETQ. The CDR3 bases are TGCGCCAGCAGCCCACCCGATCTAGCGGCTAGCACAGATACGCAGTATTTT. Amino acids: CASSPPDLAASTDTQYF.

The rearrangement joins TRBV5-1 to TRBJ2-1, with a possible D match to TRBD2 (6 bases). Germline lookup yields CDR1 SGHRS and CDR2 YFSETQ. The V end was cut by 1 base, the J end by 5 bases, with 13 bases between. CDR3 length: 15 amino acids. This chain's CDR3 is CASSLTSPAHNEQFF. In DNA, the CDR3 is TGCGCCAGCAGCTTGACTAGCCCAGCCCACAATGAGCAGTTCTTC.

This clone was detected once. V is TRBV28 and J is TRBJ1-4; D is unclear. The CDR3 sequence is 15 residues long. The V end was cut by 5 bases, the J end by 3 bases, with 13 bases between. CDR1 is MDHEN and CDR2 is SYDVKM in the germline V gene. For the CDR3, the DNA is TGTGCCAGCAGTCGAGAACAGAGATCTAATGAAAAACTGTTTTTT. Amino acid sequence: CASSREQRSNEKLFF.

The genes are TRBV14 and TRBJ2-7; D gene unclear. Germline-derived CDR1 and CDR2 are SGHDN and FVKESK. The CDR3 runs to 14 residues. Trimming pared 0 bases from V and 5 bases from J, leaving 11 bases between. CDR3 coding DNA: TGTGCCAGCAGCCAAGAGGAGTACCTTAACGAGCAGTACTTC. It codes for CASSQEEYLNEQYF.

This clone was recorded once. The V and J genes are TRBV6-5 and TRBJ1-6; TRBD1 is a possible D gene (5 bases). Germline lookup yields CDR1 MNHEY and CDR2 SVGAGI. The CDR3 runs 16 residues. Trimming stripped 0 bases from V and 10 bases from J, with 16 bases between. The CDR3 protein is CASSYSNGGEGSPLHF. The CDR3 DNA reads TGTGCCAGCAGTTACTCGAATGGGGGGGAGGGATCACCCCTCCACTTT.

The chain links TRBV29-1 to TRBJ1-1; TRBD1 agrees at 7 bases. Unmatched junction bases numbered 4, after V lost 6 bases and J lost 0 bases. The CDR3 loop spans 13 amino acids. The germline gives CDR1 SQVTM, CDR2 ANQGSEA. The CDR3, as DNA: TGCAGCGTCAAGGGGGCCATGAACACTGAAGCTTTCTTT. Amino acids: CSVKGAMNTEAFF.

The V and J genes are TRBV20-1 and TRBJ1-1; the D gene is possibly TRBD1 (5 bases). CDR1 and CDR2 from the germline V gene are DFQATT and SNEGSKA (reference sequence). The CDR3 length is 14 residues. Between the trimmed V and J ends, which lost 3 bases and 2 bases, there was a span of 13 bases. The DNA of the CDR3 is TGCAGTGCTAGTAGGTCAGGGCATAACACTGAAGCTTTCTTT. This sequence encodes CSASRSGHNTEAFF.

The chain is built from TRBV6-1 and TRBJ1-6; 8 positions agree with TRBD1. The CDR3 extends over 15 amino acids. J was trimmed by 7 bases and V by 2 bases; bases with no gene match: 4. Germline lookup yields CDR1 MNHNS and CDR2 SASEGT. CDR3 DNA sequence: TGTGCCAGCAGTGAAAGGACAGGGTTGAATTCACCCCTCCACTTT. This gives the protein CASSERTGLNSPLHF.

The chain is built from TRBV9 and TRBJ2-3; D not certain. V was trimmed by 3 bases and J by 1 base, leaving 12 bases between them. This CDR3 has 15 amino acids. CDR1 SGDLS and CDR2 YYNGEE come from the germline V gene. The CDR3 protein is CASSGLLDRTDTQYF. The DNA for the CDR3 is TGTGCCAGCAGCGGACTGCTAGATCGCACAGATACGCAGTATTTT.

The rearrangement links TRBV7-2 to TRBJ2-3; D call uncertain. The V end was cut by 2 bases, the J end by 3 bases, with 12 bases between. Germline values: CDR1 SGHTA, CDR2 FQGNSA. CDR3 length equals 15 residues. CDR3: CASSLIVLKTDTQYF. Here the CDR3 DNA reads TGTGCCAGCAGCTTAATAGTCCTTAAGACAGATACGCAGTATTTT.

The chain employs TRBV27 and TRBJ1-1; no definite D call. Trimming left V 8 bases short and J 2 bases short, with 15 bases between. Looked up from germline, CDR1 is MNHEY and CDR2 is SMNVEV (reference sequence). This CDR3 spans 14 amino acids. The CDR3 is CASHRPGRNTEAFF. CDR3 nucleotide sequence: TGTGCCAGCCACCGGCCGGGGAGAAACACTGAAGCTTTCTTT.

CDR3 nucleotide sequence: TGTGCCTGGAGTGTTTGGACAGGGGGGCCCAACACTGAAGCTTTCTTT. This codes for CAWSVWTGGPNTEAFF. This chain joins TRBV30 and TRBJ1-1; 10 bases line up with TRBD1. V lost 0 bases, J lost 2 bases, and 6 bases stayed unmatched. CDR1 and CDR2 (germline): GTSNPN, SVGIG (reference sequence). This CDR3 region has 16 residues.

The CDR3 sequence is CASSLARGGSDTQYF. CDR3 coding DNA: TGTGCCAGCAGCTTAGCGAGAGGAGGCTCGGATACGCAGTATTTT. J is TRBJ2-3 and V is TRBV7-6, with D maybe TRBD2 (5 bases). V was pared by 0 bases and J by 6 bases, with 13 bases between. The CDR3 sequence is 15 residues long. CDR1 and CDR2 (germline): SGHVS, FNYEAQ.

J is TRBJ2-2 and V is TRBV2, with TRBD2 matching over 10 bases. The CDR3 extends over 18 amino acids. Germline values: CDR1 SNHLY, CDR2 FYNNEI. V lost 8 bases, J lost 4 bases, and 16 bases stayed unmatched. CDR3 sequence reads: CASRARTSGSTRTGELFF. The CDR3 DNA reads TGTGCCAGCCGAGCGAGGACTAGCGGCTCAACGCGCACCGGGGAGCTGTTTTTT. The full variable domain, with the rest looked up from reference TRBV2 and TRBJ2-2, is EPEVTQTPSHQVTQMGQEVILRCVPISNHLYFYWYRQILGQKVEFLVSFYNNEISEKSEIFDDQFSVERPDGSNFTLKIRSTKLEDSAMYFCASRARTSGSTRTGELFFGEGSRLTVL.

The chain combines TRBV12-5 with TRBJ2-7, with 10 positions matching TRBD2. The trim removed 6 bases at V and 6 bases at J, leaving 11 bases unmatched. Germline V gene data show CDR1 as LGHNT and CDR2 as FRNRAP. The CDR3 extends over 15 amino acids. Here the CDR3 DNA reads TGTGCTAGTGGCCCACCGGGACTAGCGTCTCGCGAGCAGTACTTC. It yields the protein CASGPPGLASREQYF.